The 32 T cell receptor beta chains reported below all come from one sample, sequenced in a study of shared clonotypes between healthy human individuals. Assay used: immunoSEQ multiplex PCR; TCRdb lists only in-frame clones, some missing. Among around 980,000 clones, more than 75% were seen once, and the ten largest hold 0.6% to 0.7%. The sample taken for sequencing was memory CD4+ T cells from PBMCs. Subset indicated: CD45RA-negative fraction. The receptors come from a man aged 18-30 years in good health. Some clones in this sample may be carry-over from other donors' samples.

The chain recombines TRBV18 with TRBJ2-1; tentatively, D is TRBD2 (6 bases). V shed 2 bases and J shed 9 bases, with 14 bases lying between them. This CDR3 has 14 residues. CDR1 and CDR2 from the germline V gene are KGHSH and LQKENI. CDR3 nucleotides: TGTGCCAGCTCACCAAGGCGGGAAGGGGTTGAGCAGTTCTTC. Its translation is CASSPRREGVEQFF.

The chain has TRBV6-1 and TRBJ1-1; D not resolved. V lost 9 bases, J lost 2 bases, and 16 bases lay in between. Germline V gives CDR1 MNHNS, CDR2 SASEGT. This CDR3 has 14 residues. The CDR3 DNA sequence: TGTGCCAGTGTGGTGGGGAGGGCAAACACTGAAGCTTTCTTT. As protein: CASVVGRANTEAFF.

This chain links TRBV18 with TRBJ2-5, with D uncertain. Germline values: CDR1 KGHSH, CDR2 LQKENI. The CDR3 consists of 14 residues. V lost 3 bases and J lost 2, with 10 bases in between. CDR3 sequence reads: CASSPAFVQETQYF. CDR3 bases: TGTGCCAGCTCACCGGCCTTTGTGCAAGAGACCCAGTACTTC.

The CDR3 here is CASSRLTKNTGELFF. CDR3 DNA: TGTGCCAGCAGTCGCTTGACAAAAAACACCGGGGAGCTGTTTTTT. The chain carries TRBV27 and TRBJ2-2, with D uncertain. Germline lookup yields CDR1 MNHEY and CDR2 SMNVEV (reference sequence). V gave up 5 bases and J gave up 2 bases, with 12 bases separating them. The CDR3 contains 15 residues.

The genes are TRBV7-3 and TRBJ2-2, with unresolved D. CDR1 is SGHTA and CDR2 is FQGTGA in the germline V gene. The CDR3 length is 13 residues. Trimming left V 6 bases short and J 1 base short, with 6 bases between. The DNA of the CDR3 is TGTGCCAGCAGTATTAAGAACACCGGGGAGCTGTTTTTT. Translating it yields CASSIKNTGELFF.

The CDR3 bases are TGTGCCAGCAGCTCCCTTCAGTGGGCCGAGCGCGAGCAGTACTTC. As protein: CASSSLQWAEREQYF. V and J are TRBV11-2 and TRBJ2-7; D gene unclear. CDR1 and CDR2 (germline): SGHAT, FQNNGV. Trimming cost V 4 bases and J 6 bases, with 19 bases left between them. The CDR3 covers 15 residues.

This chain uses TRBV14 with TRBJ2-5; D gene ambiguous. This CDR3 is built from 13 residues. Trimming took 3 bases from V and 6 from J, leaving 11 bases between them. The germline CDR1 and CDR2 sequences are SGHDN and FVKESK. CDR3 DNA: TGTGCCAGCAGCCACCCCCCGCGGCAGACCCAGTACTTC. Translating it yields CASSHPPRQTQYF. Full variable domain (remainder filled in from reference TRBV14 and TRBJ2-5): EAGVTQFPSHSVIEKGQTVTLRCDPISGHDNLYWYRRVMGKEIKFLLHFVKESKQDESGMPNNRFLAERTGGTYSTLKVQPAELEDSGVYFCASSHPPRQTQYFGPGTRLLVL.

A few counts support this clone. The chain combines TRBV6-5 with TRBJ2-4; D call uncertain. Germline V gene sequence: CDR1 MNHEY, CDR2 SVGAGI. Trimming took off 8 bases at V and 0 bases at J, with 11 bases between the two ends. CDR3 length: 14 amino acids. CDR3 in DNA: TGTGCCAGCCTTAAGGGTCTAGCCAAAAACATTCAGTACTTC. It specifies CASLKGLAKNIQYF.

This clone occurred a few times. This chain's CDR3 is CASSRQNQPQHF. The CDR3 DNA reads as TGTGCCAGCTCACGACAAAATCAGCCCCAGCATTTT. The chain couples TRBV18 to TRBJ1-5; D call uncertain. This CDR3 spans 12 amino acids. Germline V CDR1 and CDR2: KGHSH, LQKENI. The V and J ends lost 4 bases and 4 bases respectively, with 5 bases between them.

On this clone: Other DNA sequences of this sample code for an identical CDR3. This rearrangement joins TRBV11-3 to TRBJ2-1; D is unclear. The CDR3 is 12 amino acids. Germline V lookup: CDR1 SGHNT, CDR2 YENEEA. Trimming took off 1 base at V and 6 bases at J, with 4 bases between the two ends. The CDR3: CASSLGRNEQFF. The CDR3 DNA is TGTGCCAGCAGCTTAGGCCGCAATGAGCAGTTCTTC. Looking up the rest from reference TRBV11-3 and TRBJ2-1 gives the full variable domain: EAGVVQSPRYKIIEKKQPVAFWCNPISGHNTLYWYLQNLGQGPELLIRYENEEAVDDSQLPKDRFSAERLKGVDSTLKIQPAELGDSAVYLCASSLGRNEQFFGPGTRLTVL.

The chain joins TRBV7-2 to TRBJ2-1; 11 nucleotides match TRBD2. The CDR3 is 15 amino acids. V gave up 1 base and J gave up 12 bases; unmatched junction bases: 8. Germline V lookup: CDR1 SGHTA, CDR2 FQGNSA. CDR3 sequence: CASSLVAGGPKGQFF. In nucleotides, the CDR3 is TGTGCCAGCAGCTTAGTAGCGGGAGGGCCTAAGGGGCAGTTCTTC.

The rearrangement joins TRBV7-9 to TRBJ1-2; D call uncertain. This CDR3 comprises 12 residues. Germline CDR1 and CDR2: SEHNR and FQNEAQ (reference sequence). Trimming left V 1 base short and J 8 bases short, with 8 bases between. CDR3 sequence (DNA): TGTGCCAGCAGCTTAGATTACCGGGGCTACACCTTC. Translation gives CASSLDYRGYTF.

The CDR3 coding sequence is TGTGCCATCAGTGCCTCAGCGGGAGGCCCCACCGGGGAGCTGTTTTTT. As protein: CAISASAGGPTGELFF. The rearrangement links TRBV10-3 to TRBJ2-2; 9 bases are a match to TRBD2. The CDR3 runs to 16 residues. V trimming: 4 bases; J trimming: 4 bases; junction bases outside the gene matches: 7. Germline CDR1 and CDR2: ENHRY and SYGVKD.

This chain links TRBV5-1 with TRBJ2-7; D gene unclear. Germline assignment: CDR1 SGHRS and CDR2 YFSETQ. The CDR3 sequence is 13 residues long. V was clipped by 0 bases and J by 3 bases, with 7 bases between them. The CDR3 sequence is CASSLDILYEQYF. The CDR3 bases are TGCGCCAGCAGCTTGGACATCCTCTACGAGCAGTACTTC.

The V and J genes are TRBV11-2 and TRBJ1-4; 8 bases map to TRBD1. CDR3 length equals 15 residues. The J segment lost 6 bases and the V segment lost 4 bases, leaving 7 bases of the junction unmatched. The germline gives CDR1 SGHAT, CDR2 FQNNGV. The CDR3 DNA sequence: TGTGCCAGCAGCTCCCCCGGGACAGGACATGAAAAACTGTTTTTT. Residues: CASSSPGTGHEKLFF.

This clone was observed a single time. The chain combines TRBV28 with TRBJ2-1, with 7 bases fitting TRBD2. V shed 6 bases and J 2 bases; nucleotides not matched to a gene: 7. CDR1 is MDHEN and CDR2 is SYDVKM in the germline V gene. This CDR3 comprises 15 residues. In DNA, the CDR3 is TGTGCCAGCAGGGATCTAGCGGAGGCCTACAATGAGCAGTTCTTC. As protein: CASRDLAEAYNEQFF.

This chain connects TRBV28 to TRBJ2-1, with unresolved D. CDR3 length: 19 amino acids. V was shortened by 3 bases and J by 2 bases, with 23 bases between the two germline ends. Germline CDR1 MDHEN, CDR2 SYDVKM. The CDR3 bases are TGTGCCAGCAGTTTGTCCCCGGTCGGCCCAGCTAGAGCCTACAATGAGCAGTTCTTC. The encoded protein is CASSLSPVGPARAYNEQFF.

The chain is built from TRBV28 and TRBJ1-5, with unresolved D. This CDR3 has 14 amino acids. CDR1 MDHEN and CDR2 SYDVKM come from the germline V gene. V dropped 7 bases and J dropped 7 bases, with 17 bases sitting between them. CDR3 nucleotide sequence: TGTGCCAGCAACACAGAGGGAGGTAGGCAGCCCCAGCATTTT. Translation gives CASNTEGGRQPQHF.

The gene calls are TRBV9 and TRBJ2-7; D perhaps matches TRBD1 (5 bases). This CDR3 is 14 amino acids long. V dropped 3 bases and J dropped 5 bases, with 15 bases sitting between them. Per the germline V gene, CDR1 is SGDLS and CDR2 is YYNGEE. The CDR3 coding sequence is TGTGCCAGCAGCGCGCAGGGCGACTGGGACGAGCAGTACTTC. Translating gives CASSAQGDWDEQYF.

The genes are TRBV5-1 and TRBJ1-1; D possibly corresponds to TRBD1 (6 bases). V lost 5 bases to trimming and J lost 0 bases, with 14 bases between them. The length of the CDR3 is 15 residues. Germline assignment: CDR1 SGHRS and CDR2 YFSETQ. CDR3 in amino acids: CASSPQGGMNTEAFF. CDR3 coding DNA: TGCGCCAGCAGTCCCCAAGGGGGGATGAACACTGAAGCTTTCTTT.

In DNA, the CDR3 is TGTGCCAGCAGTGAAGACAGGGTCATTGGCTACACCTTC. Protein product: CASSEDRVIGYTF. The gene calls are TRBV2 and TRBJ1-2; TRBD1 might be the D (6 bases). Germline V gene data show CDR1 as SNHLY and CDR2 as FYNNEI. This CDR3 region has 13 residues. Trimming stripped 1 base from V and 7 bases from J, with 10 bases between.

This clone came up a few times. The chain links TRBV29-1 to TRBJ2-7; D might be TRBD1 (6 bases). There are 14 residues in the CDR3. Germline values: CDR1 SQVTM, CDR2 ANQGSEA. Trimming left V 4 bases short and J 4 bases short, with 17 bases between. The DNA for the CDR3 is TGCAGCGTTGGTAGGGACACTAGGGGATACGAGCAGTACTTC. Its translation: CSVGRDTRGYEQYF.

The gene calls are TRBV9 and TRBJ2-1; no reliable D call. CDR3 length equals 14 residues. Germline V lookup: CDR1 SGDLS, CDR2 YYNGEE. The germline V and J ends were trimmed by 0 bases and 3 bases, with 7 bases remaining between them. The CDR3 here is CASSVGLNYNEQFF. DNA of the CDR3: TGTGCCAGCAGCGTAGGGTTAAACTACAATGAGCAGTTCTTC.

The CDR3 loop is CASSKARREGNEQFF. In nucleotides, the CDR3 is TGTGCCAGCAGCAAAGCCAGACGGGAAGGCAATGAGCAGTTCTTC. The chain joins TRBV21-1 to TRBJ2-1; whether TRBD2, the table's D call, matches the DNA was not checked. TRBV21-1 corresponds to a pseudogene. CDR3 length equals 15 residues.

To note about this clone: A far larger clone is one base from this, pointing to a likely read error. The chain carries TRBV15 and TRBJ1-3; D unresolved. The CDR3 has 14 amino acids. V lost 0 bases and J 0 bases, leaving 3 bases between the germline ends. Germline-derived CDR1 and CDR2 are LNHNV and YYDKDF (reference sequence). This CDR3 is CATSRDSSGNTIYF. As DNA, the CDR3 is TGTGCCACCAGCAGAGACAGCTCTGGAAACACCATATATTTT.

This chain uses TRBV7-6 with TRBJ2-3; TRBD1 is a possible D gene (5 bases). The V end lost 2 bases, the J end lost 6 bases, and 12 bases lay between the germline ends. The CDR3 is made up of 14 amino acids. The germline V gene encodes CDR1 SGHVS and CDR2 FNYEAQ. CDR3 nucleotide sequence: TGTGCCAGCAGCTTATCAGGGCCCGGCGATACGCAGTATTTT. It is translated as CASSLSGPGDTQYF.

As for this clone: A far larger clone is only one base removed, so a read error is likely. The chain carries TRBV30 and TRBJ1-1, with TRBD1 matching over 9 bases. Germline trimming cut 1 base from V and 10 bases from J; bases unmatched to any gene: 7. This CDR3 has 13 amino acids. CDR1 is GTSNPN and CDR2 is SVGIG in the germline V gene (reference sequence). The DNA for the CDR3 is TGTGCCTGGAGTGCGGGACAGGGAAGTGGAGCTTTCTTT. This sequence encodes CAWSAGQGSGAFF.

This chain connects TRBV18 to TRBJ2-7; no firm D call. Germline CDR1 and CDR2: KGHSH and LQKENI. This CDR3 comprises 13 residues. V was shortened by 4 bases and J by 1 base, with 8 bases between the two germline ends. CDR3 protein: CASSLALSYEQYF. The CDR3 DNA is TGTGCCAGCTCACTAGCCCTGTCCTACGAGCAGTACTTC. Complete variable domain (other parts from reference TRBV18 and TRBJ2-7): NAGVMQNPRHLVRRRGQEARLRCSPMKGHSHVYWYRQLPEEGLKFMVYLQKENIIDESGMPKERFSAEFPKEGPSILRIQQVVRGDSAAYFCASSLALSYEQYFGPGTRLTVT.

This clone has a handful of counts. This chain uses TRBV2 with TRBJ2-2, with 16 positions matching TRBD2. Unmatched junction bases numbered 6, after V lost 3 bases and J lost 5 bases. This CDR3 contains 18 residues. Germline V CDR1 and CDR2: SNHLY, FYNNEI. In nucleotides, the CDR3 is TGTGCCAGCAGTGAGGGGACTAGCGGGAGGGCAGGTACCGGGGAGCTGTTTTTT. It codes for CASSEGTSGRAGTGELFF.

To note about this clone: One base away lies a much larger clone, so this may be a sequencing read error. The chain is built from TRBV5-4 and TRBJ2-2, with D possibly TRBD1 on 8 matching bases. Germline V gene sequence: CDR1 SGHNT, CDR2 YYREEE (reference sequence). This CDR3 spans 15 amino acids. Deletions cut 3 bases from V and 5 bases from J, with 14 bases between. In DNA form, the CDR3 reads TGTGCCAGCAGCTCAACAGGGGGGGCAACCGGGGAGCTGTTTTTT. Protein product: CASSSTGGATGELFF.

The V gene is TRBV19, the J gene TRBJ2-2; 8 bases fit TRBD1. The V gene end was trimmed by 6 bases and the J gene end by 1 base; junction bases not matched to a gene: 1. CDR3 length: 14 amino acids. Per germline, CDR1 LNHDA and CDR2 SQIVND (reference sequence). The CDR3: CASRDRENTGELFF. The CDR3, as DNA: TGTGCCAGTAGGGACAGGGAGAACACCGGGGAGCTGTTTTTT.

This chain links TRBV25-1 with TRBJ1-1; D is unresolved. The CDR3 totals 14 residues. Between the trimmed V and J ends, which lost 0 bases and 5 bases, there was a span of 10 bases. Looked up from germline, CDR1 is MGHDK and CDR2 is SYGVNS. The CDR3 spells CASSEYSGYTEAFF. In DNA form, the CDR3 reads TGTGCCAGCAGTGAATATTCGGGTTATACTGAAGCTTTCTTT.